This TCR beta chain came from a study of identical twins. Study-wide findings and caveats: A cross-sectional statistical analysis, not follow-up of the same donors, supported the conclusions.

The CDR3 loop spans 18 amino acids. Germline V gene lookup returns CDR1 MGHRA and CDR2 YSYEKL. J lost 4 bases, V lost 3 bases, and 13 bases had no gene match. This clonotype was detected ten times or more. Its antigen is still unknown. Template switching introduced a universal primer site, and the cDNA bore unique molecular identifiers. TCRdb ran MiXCR on the 5' RACE reads and lists one entry per CDR3 protein. This sample has roughly 350,000 distinct CDR3 sequences, with 9% to 15% found just once. This same sample was also part of a study on yellow fever vaccine responses in identical twins. From that paper: Reportedly, the T cell response mounted by twins to vaccine seemed partly convergent, partly personalized.

The specimen sequenced was CD8+ T cells sorted from blood. The chain is built from TRBV4-1 and TRBJ2-3; 10 positions match TRBD2. The sequence came from a woman aged 18-30 years in good health. The CDR3 bases are TGCGCCAGCAGCCAGCTCCCCGCTAGCGGGAGTTCGGCAGATACGCAGTATTTT. This sequence encodes CASSQLPASGSSADTQYF.